The 28 T cell receptor beta chains presented below share a single source sample, sequenced in a study of blood T cells in healthy people across ages. A J-beta primer mix and a sample-barcoded 5' primer were used in a second PCR of about 7 to 12 cycles. One entry per CDR3 protein results from TCRdb running MiXCR on the 5' RACE reads. The data show around 700,000 distinct CDR3 sequences, around 25% seen once. A further study also used this sample, focusing on T cells of mothers and their children.

The sequenced sample consisted of blood. The receptors stem from a boy younger than 18 in good health.

At least ten counts were recorded for this clonotype. One junction end does not reproduce the germline sequence, and a read error may be involved. V and J are TRBV5-1 and TRBJ2-1; 11 bases are shared with TRBD2. Germline assignment: CDR1 SGHRS and CDR2 YFSETQ. The CDR3 totals 15 residues. The CDR3 DNA is TGTGCCAGCAGCCCCGGGACTAGCGGCTACAATGAGCAGTTCTTC. It specifies CASSPGTSGYNEQFF.

Note on this clonotype: At one boundary the junction diverges from the germline segment, which might be a read error. The genes are TRBV5-1 and TRBJ2-5; TRBD2 might be the D (6 bases). Germline CDR1 SGHRS, CDR2 YFSETQ. The CDR3 length is 12 residues. CDR3 loop: CASSLRDSRPFF. In nucleotides, the CDR3 is TGCGCCAGCAGCTTGCGGGACTCCAGACCGTTCTTC.

V and J are TRBV3-1 and TRBJ2-7; TRBD1 matches 8 bases. This CDR3 region has 16 residues. Trimming cost V 3 bases and J 6 bases; bases outside gene matches: 13. Germline loops: CDR1 LGHDT, CDR2 YNNKEL (reference sequence). The CDR3 DNA is TGTGCCAGCAGCCAGTCCGGGACAGGCTCCTTGGGCGAGCAGTACTTC. This sequence encodes CASSQSGTGSLGEQYF.

This clonotype turned up a few times. The V call is TRBV7-9, the J call TRBJ2-5; D gene unclear. Germline V gives CDR1 SEHNR, CDR2 FQNEAQ (reference sequence). The CDR3 runs to 14 residues. V was shortened by 5 bases and J by 5 bases, with 15 bases between the two germline ends. Here the CDR3 DNA reads TGTGCCAGCAGCGGCCTGGGGAAAACTGAGACCCAGTACTTC. Its protein is CASSGLGKTETQYF.

The chain recombines TRBV25-1 with TRBJ2-5, with TRBD2 identical over 7 bases. The CDR3 is 13 residues long. Germline V gene lookup returns CDR1 MGHDK and CDR2 SYGVNS. Unmatched junction bases numbered 7, after V lost 8 bases and J lost 4 bases. Here the CDR3 DNA reads TGTGCCAGCTCGAGCGGGGAAATAGAGACCCAGTACTTC. The encoded protein is CASSSGEIETQYF.

This clonotype was counted ten times or more. V is TRBV9 and J is TRBJ2-7, with D perhaps TRBD2 (6 bases). V shed 2 bases and J shed 2 bases, with 8 bases lying between them. The CDR3 covers 13 residues. In germline, CDR1 is SGDLS, CDR2 YYNGEE. In DNA, the CDR3 is TGTGCCAGCAGCGTGGGCGGGACCTACGAGCAGTACTTC. Protein: CASSVGGTYEQYF. The complete variable domain, with remaining parts taken from reference TRBV9 and TRBJ2-7, reads DSGVTQTPKHLITATGQRVTLRCSPRSGDLSVYWYQQSLDQGLQFLIQYYNGEERAKGNILERFSAQQFPDLHSELNLSSLELGDSALYFCASSVGGTYEQYFGPGTRLTVT.

Comments on this clonotype: A read error is possible here, since a much larger clone lies one base away. The chain couples TRBV6-4 to TRBJ2-3, with 11 positions matching TRBD2. The CDR3 totals 15 residues. The germline V gene encodes CDR1 MRHNA and CDR2 SNTAGT. CDR3 nucleotides: TGTGCCAGCAGTGACGGACTAGCGGGCACAGATGCGCAGTATTTT. Amino acids: CASSDGLAGTDAQYF.

The genes are TRBV4-3 and TRBJ1-1; TRBD1 is a possible D gene (5 bases). CDR3 length: 16 residues. CDR1 LGHNA and CDR2 YSLEER come from the germline V gene. Trimming removed 1 base at V and 2 bases at J, with 14 bases between. CDR3 sequence: CASSQGQGGPNTEAFF. DNA for the CDR3: TGCGCCAGCAGCCAAGGCCAGGGTGGTCCCAACACTGAAGCTTTCTTT.

The chain is built from TRBV14 and TRBJ1-2; 8 nucleotides match TRBD1. The length of the CDR3 is 15 residues. J lost 4 bases, V lost 4 bases, and 8 bases had no gene match. Germline lookup yields CDR1 SGHDN and CDR2 FVKESK. The CDR3 coding sequence is TGTGCCAGCAGCCGAGGACAGGGAACGATCTATGGCTACACCTTC. Protein product: CASSRGQGTIYGYTF. The full variable domain, its missing parts supplied by reference TRBV14 and TRBJ1-2, is EAGVTQFPSHSVIEKGQTVTLRCDPISGHDNLYWYRRVMGKEIKFLLHFVKESKQDESGMPNNRFLAERTGGTYSTLKVQPAELEDSGVYFCASSRGQGTIYGYTFGSGTRLTVV.

The V and J genes are TRBV6-1 and TRBJ2-1; tentatively, D is TRBD2 (5 bases). The germline gives CDR1 MNHNS, CDR2 SASEGT. The CDR3 spans 16 residues. The V and J ends lost 3 bases and 2 bases respectively, with 14 bases between them. The CDR3 DNA is TGTGCCAGCAGTGATCCGGAGGCGGGTACCTACAATGAGCAGTTCTTC. Its translation: CASSDPEAGTYNEQFF.

V usage is TRBV18 and J usage is TRBJ2-2, with no clear D. CDR1 is KGHSH, CDR2 LQKENI, per germline. Trimming removed 8 bases from V and 0 bases from J, with 7 bases in between. The CDR3 is 13 residues long. Here the CDR3 DNA reads TGTGCCAGCCACCCTGCGAACACCGGGGAGCTGTTTTTT. This translates into CASHPANTGELFF.

The chain has TRBV2 and TRBJ2-2, with 11 bases matching TRBD1. This CDR3 region has 16 residues. The V gene end was trimmed by 4 bases and the J gene end by 5 bases; junction bases not matched to a gene: 6. CDR1 and CDR2 (germline): SNHLY, FYNNEI. The CDR3, as DNA: TGTGCCAGCAGTGTCAGGACAGGGGGCGGGACCGGGGAGCTGTTTTTT. Translated, it gives CASSVRTGGGTGELFF.

The chain joins TRBV6-5 to TRBJ2-7, with TRBD2 matching 9 bases. Unmatched junction bases numbered 5, after V lost 2 bases and J lost 3 bases. This CDR3 is 15 amino acids long. Germline values: CDR1 MNHEY, CDR2 SVGAGI. The CDR3 coding sequence is TGTGCCAGCAGTTACCGTCAAGCGGGAGGCTACGAGCAGTACTTC. Its translation: CASSYRQAGGYEQYF.

This clonotype was seen more than once but under ten times. This rearrangement joins TRBV5-1 to TRBJ1-6; no firm D call. This CDR3 spans 14 amino acids. V was clipped by 2 bases and J by 2 bases, with 5 bases between them. In germline, CDR1 is SGHRS, CDR2 YFSETQ. CDR3 residues: CASSFGAYNSPLHF. In DNA, the CDR3 is TGCGCCAGCAGCTTTGGGGCCTATAATTCACCCCTCCACTTT.

The gene calls are TRBV4-3 and TRBJ2-7; a weak D match, TRBD2 (6 bases). The CDR3 runs 16 residues. CDR1 and CDR2 (germline): LGHNA, YSLEER. Trimming cost V 1 base and J 2 bases, with 15 bases left between them. CDR3: CASSQVPGRGTYEQYF. DNA for the CDR3: TGCGCCAGCAGCCAAGTTCCGGGGCGGGGTACCTACGAGCAGTACTTC.

This chain links TRBV12-3 or TRBV12-4 with TRBJ1-2; D call uncertain. This CDR3 has 12 residues. V lost 0 bases, J lost 5 bases, and 4 bases lay in between. The CDR3 bases are TGTGCCAGCAGTTTAGCGGATTATGGCTACACCTTC. This translates into CASSLADYGYTF.

This clonotype showed up just a few times. The chain is built from TRBV19 and TRBJ1-3; unclear D gene. V lost 3 bases and J lost 2, with 8 bases in between. The CDR3 covers 14 residues. Germline CDR1 is LNHDA and CDR2 is SQIVND (reference sequence). CDR3 DNA sequence: TGTGCCAGTAGTATGATAGAGGCTGGAAACACCATATATTTT. Translating gives CASSMIEAGNTIYF. The full variable domain, with the rest looked up from reference TRBV19 and TRBJ1-3, is DGGITQSPKYLFRKEGQNVTLSCEQNLNHDAMYWYRQDPGQGLRLIYYSQIVNDFQKGDIAEGYSVSREKKESFPLTVTSAQKNPTAFYLCASSMIEAGNTIYFGEGSWLTVV.

Only a few counts were recorded for this clonotype. This chain connects TRBV20-1 to TRBJ2-7; 8 bases line up with TRBD1. The CDR3 runs 13 residues. V was pared by 3 bases and J by 7 bases, with 8 bases of the junction left unmatched. Germline CDR1 reads DFQATT; CDR2 reads SNEGSKA (reference sequence). The CDR3 is CSASLDRASEQYF. The CDR3 DNA reads as TGCAGTGCTAGCTTGGACAGGGCGAGTGAGCAGTACTTC.

This clonotype showed up just a few times. The chain combines TRBV20-1 with TRBJ2-1, with 7 nucleotides matching TRBD1. This CDR3 is 15 amino acids long. V lost 3 bases, J lost 1 base, and 6 bases stayed unmatched. The germline V gene encodes CDR1 DFQATT and CDR2 SNEGSKA (reference sequence). CDR3 region: CSASGTVTSYNEQFF. In DNA, the CDR3 is TGCAGTGCTAGTGGGACAGTTACTTCCTACAATGAGCAGTTCTTC.

This clonotype came up a few times. The V gene is TRBV5-1, the J gene TRBJ2-2; 10 bases fit TRBD2. The CDR3 totals 17 residues. The V and J ends lost 1 base and 8 bases, in that order; junction bases with no gene match: 11. Germline lookup yields CDR1 SGHRS and CDR2 YFSETQ. The CDR3 DNA follows: TGCGCCAGCAGCTTGTTCGCGGGACTAGCGACATCAGGGGAGCTGTTTTTT. Translating gives CASSLFAGLATSGELFF.

J is TRBJ2-7 and V is TRBV20-1; 9 bases match TRBD2. J gave up 0 bases and V 3 bases, and 9 bases lay outside the gene matches. Germline CDR1 and CDR2: DFQATT and SNEGSKA (reference sequence). The CDR3 runs 16 residues. This CDR3 is CSASPTSGLLSYEQYF. The CDR3 coding sequence is TGCAGTGCTAGCCCCACTAGCGGGCTACTCTCCTACGAGCAGTACTTC.

Only a few counts were recorded for this clonotype. The chain has TRBV29-1 and TRBJ1-1; the D gene is possibly TRBD1 (6 bases). The germline CDR1 and CDR2 sequences are SQVTM and ANQGSEA. V shed 4 bases and J shed 2 bases, with 11 bases lying between them. The length of the CDR3 is 13 residues. CDR3 protein: CSVALTGNTEAFF. CDR3 coding DNA: TGCAGCGTTGCACTGACAGGTAACACTGAAGCTTTCTTT.

The chain carries TRBV6-2 or TRBV6-3 and TRBJ1-1; unclear D gene. From germline, CDR1 is MNHEY and CDR2 SVGEGT. CDR3 length: 14 residues. Trimming removed 3 bases at V and 6 bases at J, with 14 bases between. CDR3 DNA sequence: TGTGCCAGCAGTTATTGGGGAATGCTACCTGAAGCTTTCTTT. This gives the protein CASSYWGMLPEAFF.

The genes are TRBV6-5 and TRBJ2-3, with a tentative D call TRBD2 (5 bases). Germline CDR1 and CDR2: MNHEY and SVGAGI. Trimming took 6 bases from V and 1 from J, leaving 14 bases between them. The CDR3 is made up of 15 amino acids. The CDR3, as DNA: TGTGCCAGCAGCCCATTTATGGGAGGCACAGATACGCAGTATTTT. Residues: CASSPFMGGTDTQYF.

The gene calls are TRBV3-1 and TRBJ1-2; D not resolved. The CDR3 contains 15 residues. Germline lookup yields CDR1 LGHDT and CDR2 YNNKEL (reference sequence). The germline V and J ends were trimmed by 1 base and 0 bases, with 9 bases remaining between them. The CDR3 DNA follows: TGTGCCAGCAGCCAAGGCTTATTAGCTAACTATGGCTACACCTTC. Translating it yields CASSQGLLANYGYTF.

This clonotype was detected a few times. The V gene is TRBV15, the J gene TRBJ2-5; 8 bases are shared with TRBD2. Matching the DNA end better, TRBJ2-7 makes the J call doubtful. The CDR3 extends over 19 amino acids. Germline assignment: CDR1 LNHNV and CDR2 YYDKDF (reference sequence). The CDR3 spells CATSRARLVAGKVSYEQYF. CDR3 bases: TGTGCCACCAGCAGAGCCAGGTTGGTAGCGGGGAAGGTGTCCTACGAGCAGTACTTC.

This sequence joins TRBV20-1 and TRBJ2-5; the D call may be TRBD1 or TRBD2 (5 bases each). The assigned J gene may be wrong: the sequence end matches TRBJ2-1 better. Germline lookup yields CDR1 DFQATT and CDR2 SNEGSKA (reference sequence). The CDR3 consists of 13 residues. The CDR3, as DNA: TGCAGTGCTAAGGGTTGGGGGACCGACGAGCAGTTCTTC. Amino acids: CSAKGWGTDEQFF.

Only a few counts were recorded for this clonotype. The J gene is TRBJ2-5, the V gene TRBV29-1; 7 bases align to TRBD2. CDR3 length: 14 residues. Losses at the gene ends were 4 bases for V and 4 bases for J; bases not matched to a gene: 9. Germline CDR1 is SQVTM and CDR2 is ANQGSEA. This chain's CDR3 is CSVVRPERGETQYF. CDR3 bases: TGCAGCGTTGTTCGCCCTGAGCGGGGAGAGACCCAGTACTTC.